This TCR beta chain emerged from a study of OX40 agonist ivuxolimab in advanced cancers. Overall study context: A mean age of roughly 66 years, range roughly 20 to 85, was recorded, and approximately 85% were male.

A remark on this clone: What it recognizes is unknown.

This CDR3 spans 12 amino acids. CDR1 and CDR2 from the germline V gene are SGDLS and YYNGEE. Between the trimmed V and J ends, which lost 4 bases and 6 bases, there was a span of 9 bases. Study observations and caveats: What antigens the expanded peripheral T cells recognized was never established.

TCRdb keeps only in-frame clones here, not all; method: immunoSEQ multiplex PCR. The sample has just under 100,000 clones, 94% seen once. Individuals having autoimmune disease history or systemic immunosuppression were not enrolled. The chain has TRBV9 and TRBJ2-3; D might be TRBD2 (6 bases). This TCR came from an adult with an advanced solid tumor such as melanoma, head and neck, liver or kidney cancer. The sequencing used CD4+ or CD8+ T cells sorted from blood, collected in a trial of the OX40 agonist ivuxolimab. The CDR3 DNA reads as TGTGCCAGCAGCCCCGCGGGGGATACGCAGTATTTT. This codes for CASSPAGDTQYF. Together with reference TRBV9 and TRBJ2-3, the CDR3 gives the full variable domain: DSGVTQTPKHLITATGQRVTLRCSPRSGDLSVYWYQQSLDQGLQFLIQYYNGEERAKGNILERFSAQQFPDLHSELNLSSLELGDSALYFCASSPAGDTQYFGPGTRLTVL.